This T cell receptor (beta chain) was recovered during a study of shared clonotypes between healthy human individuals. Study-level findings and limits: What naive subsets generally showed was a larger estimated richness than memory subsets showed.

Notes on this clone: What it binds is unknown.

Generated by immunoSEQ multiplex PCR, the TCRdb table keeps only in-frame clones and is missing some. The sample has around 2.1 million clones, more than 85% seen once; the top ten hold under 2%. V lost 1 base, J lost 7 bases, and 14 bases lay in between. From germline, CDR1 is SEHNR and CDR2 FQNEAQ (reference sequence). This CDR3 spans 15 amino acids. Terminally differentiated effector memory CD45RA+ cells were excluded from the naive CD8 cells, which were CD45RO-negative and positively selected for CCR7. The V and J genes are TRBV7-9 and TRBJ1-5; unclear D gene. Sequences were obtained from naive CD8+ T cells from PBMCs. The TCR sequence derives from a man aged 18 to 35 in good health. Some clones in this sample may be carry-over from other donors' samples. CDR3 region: CASSLVGEGGQPQHF. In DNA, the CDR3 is TGTGCCAGCAGCTTAGTCGGTGAGGGCGGGCAGCCCCAGCATTTT.